The clone carrying this TCR beta chain has only one observation. What it binds is not known. This sample was taken from a study of shared clonotypes between healthy human individuals. Regarding the study as a whole: When compared with the clonotypes that were shared by all four sorted-subset donors, the non-shared clonotypes turned out to have lower generation probabilities.

Naive CD4+ cells were CD45RA-selected; the remaining cells were memory. Genomic DNA (from each subset) was split evenly across several immunoSEQ plates. TCRdb keeps only in-frame clones here, not all; method: immunoSEQ multiplex PCR. The table records around 2,000,000 clones, 90% to 95% of them present only once. The TCR originated in a man aged 18 to 30 in good health. Sequencing used naive CD4+ T cells sorted from blood. Subset given: CD45RA+ positively selected.

The CDR3 region is CASSIGRGANTEAFF. DNA for the CDR3: TGCGCCAGCAGCATTGGGCGGGGGGCGAACACTGAAGCTTTCTTT. The rearrangement uses TRBV5-1 and TRBJ1-1; TRBD1 might be the D (6 bases). Trimming pared 4 bases from V and 1 base from J, leaving 14 bases between. CDR3 length: 15 residues. The germline V gene has CDR1 SGHRS and CDR2 YFSETQ. Based on the CDR3 plus reference TRBV5-1 and TRBJ1-1, the full variable domain is KAGVTQTPRYLIKTRGQQVTLSCSPISGHRSVSWYQQTPGQGLQFLFEYFSETQRNKGNFPGRFSGRQFSNSRSEMNVSTLELGDSALYLCASSIGRGANTEAFFGQGTRLTVV.